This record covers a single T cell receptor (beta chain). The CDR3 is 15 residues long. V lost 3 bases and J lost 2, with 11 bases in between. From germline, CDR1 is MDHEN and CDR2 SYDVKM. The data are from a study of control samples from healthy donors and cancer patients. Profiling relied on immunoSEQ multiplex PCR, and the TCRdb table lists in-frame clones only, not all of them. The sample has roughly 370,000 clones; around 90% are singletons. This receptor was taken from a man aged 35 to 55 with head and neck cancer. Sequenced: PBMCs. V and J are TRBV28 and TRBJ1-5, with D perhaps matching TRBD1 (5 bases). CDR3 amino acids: CASSFGGGGNQPQHF. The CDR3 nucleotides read TGTGCCAGCAGTTTCGGAGGAGGGGGCAATCAGCCCCAGCATTTT.